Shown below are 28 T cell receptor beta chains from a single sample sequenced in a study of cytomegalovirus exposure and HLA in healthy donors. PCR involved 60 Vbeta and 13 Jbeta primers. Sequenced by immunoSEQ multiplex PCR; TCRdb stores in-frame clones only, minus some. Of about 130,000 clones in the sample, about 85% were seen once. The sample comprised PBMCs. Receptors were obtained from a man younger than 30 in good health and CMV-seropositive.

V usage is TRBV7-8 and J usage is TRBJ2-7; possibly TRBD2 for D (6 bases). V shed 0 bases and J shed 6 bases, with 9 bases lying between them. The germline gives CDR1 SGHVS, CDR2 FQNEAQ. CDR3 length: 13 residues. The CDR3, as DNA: TGTGCCAGCAGCTTAGCTCGGGGAGGCGAGCAGTACTTC. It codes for CASSLARGGEQYF.

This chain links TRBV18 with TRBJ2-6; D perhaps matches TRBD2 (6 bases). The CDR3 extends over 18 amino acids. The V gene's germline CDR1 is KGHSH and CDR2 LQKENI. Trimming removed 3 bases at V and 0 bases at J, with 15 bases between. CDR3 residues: CASSPRPTGDSGANVLTF. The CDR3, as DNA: TGTGCCAGCTCACCGCGACCCACGGGGGACTCTGGGGCCAACGTCCTGACTTTC.

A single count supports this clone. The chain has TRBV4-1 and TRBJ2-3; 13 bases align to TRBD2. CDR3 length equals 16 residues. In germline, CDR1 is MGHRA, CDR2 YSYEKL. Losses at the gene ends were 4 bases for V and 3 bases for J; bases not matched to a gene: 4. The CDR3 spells CASSPTSGGLTDTQYF. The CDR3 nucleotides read TGCGCCAGCAGCCCGACTAGCGGGGGGCTAACAGATACGCAGTATTTT.

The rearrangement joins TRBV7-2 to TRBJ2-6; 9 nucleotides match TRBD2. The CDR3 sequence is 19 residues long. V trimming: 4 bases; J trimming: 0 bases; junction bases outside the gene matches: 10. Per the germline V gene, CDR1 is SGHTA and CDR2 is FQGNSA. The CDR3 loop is CASSSPVLAGTSGANVLTF. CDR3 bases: TGTGCCAGCAGCTCACCCGTCCTAGCGGGGACCTCTGGGGCCAACGTCCTGACTTTC.

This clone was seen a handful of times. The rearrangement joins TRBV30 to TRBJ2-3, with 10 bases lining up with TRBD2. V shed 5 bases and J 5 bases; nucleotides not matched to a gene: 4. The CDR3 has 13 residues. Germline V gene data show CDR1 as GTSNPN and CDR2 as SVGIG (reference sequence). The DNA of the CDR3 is TGTGCCTGGGGGACTAGCGCTGGAGATACGCAGTATTTT. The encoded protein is CAWGTSAGDTQYF.

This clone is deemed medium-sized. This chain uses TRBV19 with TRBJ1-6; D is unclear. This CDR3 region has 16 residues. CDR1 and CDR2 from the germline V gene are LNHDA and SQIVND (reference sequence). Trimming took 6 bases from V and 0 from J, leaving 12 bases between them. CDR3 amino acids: CASSPAWSSYNSPLHF. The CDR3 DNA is TGTGCCAGTAGCCCCGCGTGGAGCTCCTATAATTCACCCCTCCACTTT.

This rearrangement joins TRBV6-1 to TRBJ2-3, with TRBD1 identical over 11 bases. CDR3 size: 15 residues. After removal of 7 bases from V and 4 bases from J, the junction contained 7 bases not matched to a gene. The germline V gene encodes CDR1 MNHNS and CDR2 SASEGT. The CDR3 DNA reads TGTGCCAGCAATACCGGGACAGGGGGTTCAGATACGCAGTATTTT. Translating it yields CASNTGTGGSDTQYF.

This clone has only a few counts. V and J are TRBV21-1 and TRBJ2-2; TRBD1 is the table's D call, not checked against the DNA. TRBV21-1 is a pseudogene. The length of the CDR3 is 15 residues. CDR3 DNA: TGTGCCAGCAGCAGGGGCGCGAGTTTTCCCGGGGAGCTGTTTTTT. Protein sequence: CASSRGASFPGELFF.

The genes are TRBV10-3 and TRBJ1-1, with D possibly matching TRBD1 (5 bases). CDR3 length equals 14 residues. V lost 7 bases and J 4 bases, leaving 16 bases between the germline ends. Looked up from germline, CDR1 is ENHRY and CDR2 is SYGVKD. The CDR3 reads CAITRQGGFTEAFF. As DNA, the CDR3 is TGTGCCATCACTAGGCAGGGTGGGTTCACTGAAGCTTTCTTT.

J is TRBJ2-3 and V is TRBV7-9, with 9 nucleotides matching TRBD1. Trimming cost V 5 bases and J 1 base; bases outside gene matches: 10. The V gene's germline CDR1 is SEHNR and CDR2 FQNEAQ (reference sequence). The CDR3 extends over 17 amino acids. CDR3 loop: CASSIGQGNRGTDTQYF. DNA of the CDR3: TGTGCCAGCAGCATCGGACAGGGGAATAGAGGCACAGATACGCAGTATTTT.

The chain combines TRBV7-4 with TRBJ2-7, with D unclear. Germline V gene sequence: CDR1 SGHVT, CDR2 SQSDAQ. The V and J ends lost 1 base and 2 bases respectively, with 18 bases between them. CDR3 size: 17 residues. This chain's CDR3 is CASSLVFSGQAPYEQYF. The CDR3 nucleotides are TGTGCCAGCAGCTTAGTCTTCTCAGGTCAAGCCCCCTACGAGCAGTACTTC.

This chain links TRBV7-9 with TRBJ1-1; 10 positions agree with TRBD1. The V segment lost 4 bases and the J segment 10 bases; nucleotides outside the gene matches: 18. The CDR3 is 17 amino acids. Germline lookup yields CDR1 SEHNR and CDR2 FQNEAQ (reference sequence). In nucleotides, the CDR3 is TGTGCCAGCAGCTCAGGGGTGCGACAGGGGGCGCGGAATCGAGCTTTCTTT. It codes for CASSSGVRQGARNRAFF. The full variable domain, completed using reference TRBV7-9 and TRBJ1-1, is DTGVSQNPRHKITKRGQNVTFRCDPISEHNRLYWYRQTLGQGPEFLTYFQNEAQLEKSRLLSDRFSAERPKGSFSTLEIQRTEQGDSAMYLCASSSGVRQGARNRAFFGQGTRLTVV.

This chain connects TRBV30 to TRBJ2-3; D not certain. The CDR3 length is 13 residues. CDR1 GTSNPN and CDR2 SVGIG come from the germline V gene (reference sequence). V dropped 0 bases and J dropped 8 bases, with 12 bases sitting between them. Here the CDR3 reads CAWSVAQLGTQYF. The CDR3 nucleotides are TGTGCCTGGAGTGTCGCCCAGCTAGGTACGCAGTATTTT.

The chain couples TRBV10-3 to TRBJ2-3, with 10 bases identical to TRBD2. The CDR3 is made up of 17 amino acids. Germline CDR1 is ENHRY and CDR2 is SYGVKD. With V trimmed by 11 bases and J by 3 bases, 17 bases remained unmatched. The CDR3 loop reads CAAVGDVASGGTDTQYF. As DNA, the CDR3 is TGTGCCGCGGTTGGGGATGTAGCTAGCGGGGGTACAGATACGCAGTATTTT.

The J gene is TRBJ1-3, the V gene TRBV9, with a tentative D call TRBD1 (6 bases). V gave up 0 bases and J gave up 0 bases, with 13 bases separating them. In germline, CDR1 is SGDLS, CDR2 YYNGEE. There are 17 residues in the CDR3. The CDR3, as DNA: TGTGCCAGCAGCGTAGCTGGAGAGGACAGCTCTGGAAACACCATATATTTT. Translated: CASSVAGEDSSGNTIYF.

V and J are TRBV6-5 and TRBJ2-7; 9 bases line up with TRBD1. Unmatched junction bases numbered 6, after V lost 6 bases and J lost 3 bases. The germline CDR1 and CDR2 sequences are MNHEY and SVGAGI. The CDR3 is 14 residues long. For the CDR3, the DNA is TGTGCCAGCAGACCCGGGGGACAGGGCTACGAGCAGTACTTC. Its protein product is CASRPGGQGYEQYF.

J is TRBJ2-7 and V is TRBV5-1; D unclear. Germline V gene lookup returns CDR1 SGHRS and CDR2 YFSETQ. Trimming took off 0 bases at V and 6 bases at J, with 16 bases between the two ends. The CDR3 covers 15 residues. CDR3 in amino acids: CASSLDVGRSFEQYF. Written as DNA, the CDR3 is TGCGCCAGCAGCTTGGATGTGGGCAGGTCATTCGAGCAGTACTTC. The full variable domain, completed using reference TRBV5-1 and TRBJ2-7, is KAGVTQTPRYLIKTRGQQVTLSCSPISGHRSVSWYQQTPGQGLQFLFEYFSETQRNKGNFPGRFSGRQFSNSRSEMNVSTLELGDSALYLCASSLDVGRSFEQYFGPGTRLTVT.

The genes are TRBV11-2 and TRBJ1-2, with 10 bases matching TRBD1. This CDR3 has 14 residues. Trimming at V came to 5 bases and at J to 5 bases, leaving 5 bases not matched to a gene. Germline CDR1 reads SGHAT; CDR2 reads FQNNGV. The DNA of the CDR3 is TGTGCCAGCAGCCAACCGGGACAGGGGTATGGCTACACCTTC. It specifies CASSQPGQGYGYTF.

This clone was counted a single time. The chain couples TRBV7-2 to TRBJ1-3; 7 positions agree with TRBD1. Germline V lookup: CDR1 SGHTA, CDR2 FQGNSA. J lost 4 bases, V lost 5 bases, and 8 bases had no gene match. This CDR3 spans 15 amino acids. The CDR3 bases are TGTGCCAGCAGCGCTGACAGGGCGTCCGGAAACACCATATATTTT. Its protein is CASSADRASGNTIYF.

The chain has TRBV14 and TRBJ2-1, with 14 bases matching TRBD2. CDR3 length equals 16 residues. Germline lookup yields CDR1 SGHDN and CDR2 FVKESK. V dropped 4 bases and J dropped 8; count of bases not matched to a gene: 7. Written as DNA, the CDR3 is TGTGCCAGCAGCCGAACCGGGACTAGCGGGAGCCATGAGCAGTTCTTC. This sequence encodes CASSRTGTSGSHEQFF. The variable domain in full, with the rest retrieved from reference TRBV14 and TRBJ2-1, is EAGVTQFPSHSVIEKGQTVTLRCDPISGHDNLYWYRRVMGKEIKFLLHFVKESKQDESGMPNNRFLAERTGGTYSTLKVQPAELEDSGVYFCASSRTGTSGSHEQFFGPGTRLTVL.

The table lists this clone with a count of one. DNA for the CDR3: TGTGCCTGGAGTGTCGGTACAGGGGATCAGCCCCAGCATTTT. Amino acids: CAWSVGTGDQPQHF. The V gene is TRBV30, the J gene TRBJ1-5; 7 bases agree with TRBD1. CDR3 length: 14 amino acids. The ends lost 0 bases at V and 5 bases at J; junction bases unmatched: 4. Germline CDR1 reads GTSNPN; CDR2 reads SVGIG (reference sequence).

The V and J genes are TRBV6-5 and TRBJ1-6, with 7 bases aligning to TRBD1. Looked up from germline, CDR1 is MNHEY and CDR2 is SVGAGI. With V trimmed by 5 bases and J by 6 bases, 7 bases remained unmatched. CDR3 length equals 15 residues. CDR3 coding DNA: TGTGCCAGCAGTCCTTACAGGGGCCCTAATTCACCCCTCCACTTT. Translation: CASSPYRGPNSPLHF.

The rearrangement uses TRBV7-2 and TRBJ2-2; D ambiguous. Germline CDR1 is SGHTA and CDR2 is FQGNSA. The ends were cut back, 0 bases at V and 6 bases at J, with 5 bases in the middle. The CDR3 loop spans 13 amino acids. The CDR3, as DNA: TGTGCCAGCAGCTTAGCCCGGGCCGGGGAGCTGTTTTTT. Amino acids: CASSLARAGELFF.

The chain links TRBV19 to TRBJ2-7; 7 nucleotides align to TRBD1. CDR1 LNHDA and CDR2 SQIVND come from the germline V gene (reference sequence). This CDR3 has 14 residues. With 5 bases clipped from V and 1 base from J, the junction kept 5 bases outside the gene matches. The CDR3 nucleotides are TGTGCCAGTAGTTCCTCCAGGGGGTCCTACGAGCAGTACTTC. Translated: CASSSSRGSYEQYF.

CDR3: CASRPAGENTEAFF. The CDR3 nucleotides read TGTGCCAGCAGACCCGCAGGGGAGAACACTGAAGCTTTCTTT. The chain is built from TRBV6-5 and TRBJ1-1, with D possibly matching TRBD1 (6 bases). CDR1 and CDR2 (germline): MNHEY, SVGAGI. Deletions cut 6 bases from V and 1 base from J, with 12 bases between. This CDR3 comprises 14 residues.

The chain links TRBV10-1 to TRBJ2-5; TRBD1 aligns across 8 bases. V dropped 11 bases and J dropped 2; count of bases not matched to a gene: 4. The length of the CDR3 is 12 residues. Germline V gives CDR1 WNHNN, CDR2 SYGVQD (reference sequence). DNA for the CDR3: TGCGCCGTAAGGACAGGGCAAGAGACCCAGTACTTC. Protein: CAVRTGQETQYF.

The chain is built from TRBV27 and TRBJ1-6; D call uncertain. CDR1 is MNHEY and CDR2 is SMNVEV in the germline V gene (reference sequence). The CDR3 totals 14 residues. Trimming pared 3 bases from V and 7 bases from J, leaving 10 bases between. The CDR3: CASSFGVGNSPLHF. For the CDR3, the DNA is TGTGCCAGCAGTTTCGGGGTCGGGAATTCACCCCTCCACTTT.

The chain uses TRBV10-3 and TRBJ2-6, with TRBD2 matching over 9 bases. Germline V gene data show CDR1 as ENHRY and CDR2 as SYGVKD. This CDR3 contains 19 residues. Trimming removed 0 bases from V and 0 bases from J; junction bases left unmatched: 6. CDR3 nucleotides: TGTGCCATCAGTGAGTCCACTAGCGGGCAAAGCTCTGGGGCCAACGTCCTGACTTTC. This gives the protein CAISESTSGQSSGANVLTF.